This TCR beta chain emerged from a study of early T cells in non-severe SARS-CoV-2 infection. Study overall: It was bulk RNA from unsorted whole blood that was sequenced, and the chains were unpaired. General study points: VDJdb matching skewed toward anti-spike CD8 responses, missing private and CD4 specificities.

In its sample, this clonotype was seen a few times. Antigen unknown. The CDR3 spans 15 residues. The V segment lost 2 bases and the J segment 4 bases; nucleotides outside the gene matches: 3. In germline, CDR1 is SGHVS, CDR2 FNYEAQ. Individual cDNA molecules were tagged with unique molecular identifiers. TCRdb itself ran the 5' RACE reads through MiXCR, one entry per CDR3 protein. The data contain 60,000 to 75,000 distinct CDR3 sequences, roughly 10% of them singletons. The specimen was whole blood. J is TRBJ2-5 and V is TRBV7-6; TRBD2 matches at 11 bases. The sequence came from an adult who was a healthcare worker with PCR-confirmed SARS-CoV-2 infection or an uninfected control (not recorded which). DNA of the CDR3: TGTGCCAGCAGCTTATCTAGCGGGAGGCTAGAGACCCAGTACTTC. It yields the protein CASSLSSGRLETQYF.